This is a list of T cell receptor beta chains from one sample in a study of T cell repertoires in cytomegalovirus infection. TCRdb itself ran the reads through MiXCR, one entry per CDR3 protein. The sample records roughly 310,000 distinct CDR3 sequences, 15% to 20% being singletons. Sequenced: PBMCs. The receptors were gathered from a human donor in good health (CMV status not recorded). Some clones in this sample may be carry-over from other donors' samples. Both conserved end residues are part of each CDR3. Fields, in order: J gene, V gene, D gene, clone size, CDR3 DNA, CDR3 protein. The D gene is left open where the match is weak. The size entry is marked missing in some rows and otherwise reads once, few, many or a size class.

j_gene: TRBJ2-1
v_gene: TRBV19
d_gene: TRBD2
abundance: few
CDR3nt: TGTGCCAGTAGTATAGCTAGCGGGCTTTACAATGAGCAGTTCTTC
CDR3aa: CASSIASGLYNEQFF

j_gene: TRBJ2-3
v_gene: TRBV6-6
d_gene: TRBD2
abundance: NA
CDR3nt: TGTGCCAGCAGTTACTCGAGACTAGCGGGAGGCACAGATACGCAGTATTTT
CDR3aa: CASSYSRLAGGTDTQYF

j_gene: TRBJ1-1
v_gene: TRBV6-1
d_gene: NA
abundance: many
CDR3nt: TGTGCCTCCGCCAGCATCACTGAAGCTTTCTTT
CDR3aa: CASASITEAFF

j_gene: TRBJ1-2
v_gene: TRBV19
d_gene: NA
abundance: NA
CDR3nt: TGTGCCAGTAGTATCCACGGACAGACGACTGGCTACACCTTC
CDR3aa: CASSIHGQTTGYTF

j_gene: TRBJ1-5
v_gene: TRBV28
d_gene: NA
abundance: NA
CDR3nt: TGTGCCAGCAGTCCTGGGGCGAATCAGCCCCAGCATTTT
CDR3aa: CASSPGANQPQHF

j_gene: TRBJ2-3
v_gene: TRBV6-1
d_gene: TRBD2
abundance: few
CDR3nt: TGTGCCAGCGAGGTGGCTAGCGGGGGTACAGATACGCAGTATTTT
CDR3aa: CASEVASGGTDTQYF

j_gene: TRBJ1-4
v_gene: TRBV7-9
d_gene: TRBD1
abundance: few
CDR3nt: TGTGCCAGCAGCCCCGGGACAGCTGAAAAACTGTTTTTT
CDR3aa: CASSPGTAEKLFF

j_gene: TRBJ1-1
v_gene: TRBV7-9
d_gene: NA
abundance: many
CDR3nt: TGTGCCAGCAGCATAACAGGGAACACTGAAGCTTTCTTT
CDR3aa: CASSITGNTEAFF

j_gene: TRBJ1-5
v_gene: TRBV7-2
d_gene: TRBD1
abundance: many
CDR3nt: TGTGCCAGCAGCGGGGGACAGGCCTATCAGCCCCAGCATTTT
CDR3aa: CASSGGQAYQPQHF

j_gene: TRBJ2-7
v_gene: TRBV12-3/TRBV12-4
d_gene: TRBD1
abundance: few
CDR3nt: TGTGCCAGCAGTGGCTGGACAGGGATAAGCTCCTACGAGCAGTACTTC
CDR3aa: CASSGWTGISSYEQYF

j_gene: TRBJ2-2
v_gene: TRBV20-1
d_gene: TRBD2
abundance: NA
CDR3nt: TGCAGTGCCCCTCTAGCGGGGAACACCGGGGAGCTGTTTTTT
CDR3aa: CSAPLAGNTGELFF

j_gene: TRBJ1-3
v_gene: TRBV7-6
d_gene: NA
abundance: few
CDR3nt: TGTGCCAGCAGCTTAGCGCTGGACAGAGACTCGGGAAACACCATATATTTT
CDR3aa: CASSLALDRDSGNTIYF

j_gene: TRBJ2-5
v_gene: TRBV7-2
d_gene: NA
abundance: once
CDR3nt: TGTGCCAGCAGCTTAGGGGACTCGCCCCGCGAGACCCAGTACTTC
CDR3aa: CASSLGDSPRETQYF

j_gene: TRBJ1-1
v_gene: TRBV20-1
d_gene: NA
abundance: NA
CDR3nt: TGCAGTGCTAGAGATCTAGGGTGGGAGAACACTGAAGCTTTCTTT
CDR3aa: CSARDLGWENTEAFF

j_gene: TRBJ1-3
v_gene: TRBV10-3
d_gene: NA
abundance: NA
CDR3nt: TGTGCCATCAGTGACAGGGAGGCTGGAAACACCATATATTTT
CDR3aa: CAISDREAGNTIYF

j_gene: TRBJ1-4
v_gene: TRBV15
d_gene: NA
abundance: NA
CDR3nt: TGTGCCACCAGCAGGGACCCGGGCGCCAATGAAAAACTGTTTTTT
CDR3aa: CATSRDPGANEKLFF

j_gene: TRBJ2-5
v_gene: TRBV12-3/TRBV12-4
d_gene: NA
abundance: many
CDR3nt: TGTGCCAGCAGTTTAGCGCTCACCACTCAAGAGACCCAGTACTTC
CDR3aa: CASSLALTTQETQYF

j_gene: TRBJ2-3
v_gene: TRBV7-6
d_gene: NA
abundance: NA
CDR3nt: TGTGCCAGCAGCTTTGCCGGGACCCTTACAGATACGCAGTATTTT
CDR3aa: CASSFAGTLTDTQYF

j_gene: TRBJ1-6
v_gene: TRBV6-6
d_gene: NA
abundance: NA
CDR3nt: TGTGCCAGCAGGGTGGAGGGCAGGGTTGGCTCACCCCTCCACTTT
CDR3aa: CASRVEGRVGSPLHF

j_gene: TRBJ2-7
v_gene: TRBV3-1
d_gene: NA
abundance: many
CDR3nt: TGTGCCAGCAGCCAAGGTTCCTACGAGCAGTACTTC
CDR3aa: CASSQGSYEQYF

j_gene: TRBJ2-3
v_gene: TRBV25-1
d_gene: TRBD2
abundance: NA
CDR3nt: TGTGCCAGCGAAGCGGGGGGCAGTACGCAGTATTTT
CDR3aa: CASEAGGSTQYF

j_gene: TRBJ1-6
v_gene: TRBV28
d_gene: NA
abundance: few
CDR3nt: TGTGCCATTCAGACAGGACTCGGGTCCCTCCACTTT
CDR3aa: CAIQTGLGSLHF

j_gene: TRBJ1-1
v_gene: TRBV5-1
d_gene: TRBD1
abundance: few
CDR3nt: TGCGCCAGCAGAGGGACAGGGGAAGGGACTGAAGCTTTCTTT
CDR3aa: CASRGTGEGTEAFF

j_gene: TRBJ2-1
v_gene: TRBV20-1
d_gene: NA
abundance: NA
CDR3nt: TGCAGTGCTAGAGAGGTCGGGGGGCGTTCGCGGGAGCAGTTCTTC
CDR3aa: CSAREVGGRSREQFF

j_gene: TRBJ1-2
v_gene: TRBV4-1
d_gene: NA
abundance: NA
CDR3nt: TGCGCCAGCAGCCAAATCTCACAGGATGACTATGGCTACACCTTC
CDR3aa: CASSQISQDDYGYTF

j_gene: TRBJ1-5
v_gene: TRBV4-1
d_gene: NA
abundance: many
CDR3nt: TGCGCCAGCAGCCAAGATCTCGGTGCCACAAGTTGGAATCAGCCCCAGCATTTT
CDR3aa: CASSQDLGATSWNQPQHF

j_gene: TRBJ1-2
v_gene: TRBV6-1
d_gene: TRBD1
abundance: NA
CDR3nt: TGTGCCAGCAGATCACAGGGGGCTTGCACCTTC
CDR3aa: CASRSQGACTF

j_gene: TRBJ2-7
v_gene: TRBV13
d_gene: NA
abundance: once
CDR3nt: TGTGCCAGCAGCTATAAGGGCAGCTACTACGAGCAGTACTTC
CDR3aa: CASSYKGSYYEQYF

j_gene: TRBJ1-4
v_gene: TRBV4-2
d_gene: NA
abundance: NA
CDR3nt: TGTGCCAGCAGCCAATTCGAGGGTGAGAATGAAAAACTGTTTTTT
CDR3aa: CASSQFEGENEKLFF

j_gene: TRBJ1-1
v_gene: TRBV19
d_gene: TRBD1
abundance: NA
CDR3nt: TGTGCCAGTAAAAACTTCGGACAGGGCAGTACCACTGAAGCTTTCTTT
CDR3aa: CASKNFGQGSTTEAFF

j_gene: TRBJ2-1
v_gene: TRBV9
d_gene: TRBD2
abundance: NA
CDR3nt: TGTGCCAGCAGCGGGGGGACTAGCGGTCCCTACAATGAGCAGTTCTTC
CDR3aa: CASSGGTSGPYNEQFF

j_gene: TRBJ2-5
v_gene: TRBV28
d_gene: TRBD1
abundance: NA
CDR3nt: TGTGCCAGCAGTAGTGGACAGGGAAATCTTCAAGAGACCCAGTACTTC
CDR3aa: CASSSGQGNLQETQYF

j_gene: TRBJ1-1
v_gene: TRBV7-9
d_gene: NA
abundance: NA
CDR3nt: TGTGCCAGCAGCCAGTGGACGGGGGCCTTTGGTAGTTTGTCTTTCTTT
CDR3aa: CASSQWTGAFGSLSFF

j_gene: TRBJ2-5
v_gene: TRBV12-3/TRBV12-4
d_gene: TRBD2
abundance: few
CDR3nt: TGTGCCAGCAGTCCCCCGCCTAGCGGGGCGCGAGAGACCCAGTACTTC
CDR3aa: CASSPPPSGARETQYF

j_gene: TRBJ2-1
v_gene: TRBV20-1
d_gene: NA
abundance: NA
CDR3nt: TGCAGTGCGGGGGGTCCCCCCTACAATGAGCAGTTCTTC
CDR3aa: CSAGGPPYNEQFF

j_gene: TRBJ2-1
v_gene: TRBV12-3/TRBV12-4
d_gene: TRBD2
abundance: few
CDR3nt: TGTGCCAGCAGCAAAGCGGGACTCTGGTACAATGAGCAGTTCTTC
CDR3aa: CASSKAGLWYNEQFF

j_gene: TRBJ2-7
v_gene: TRBV6-5
d_gene: TRBD2
abundance: few
CDR3nt: TGTGCCAGCAGTTACTCTGTTCGGGGACTATTTTACGAGCAGTACTTC
CDR3aa: CASSYSVRGLFYEQYF

j_gene: TRBJ1-5
v_gene: TRBV7-9
d_gene: NA
abundance: few
CDR3nt: TGTGCCAGCAGCTTATTGGTAAGGGGCGGGGGCCGCAATCAGCCCCAGCATTTT
CDR3aa: CASSLLVRGGGRNQPQHF

j_gene: TRBJ1-1
v_gene: TRBV7-3
d_gene: NA
abundance: NA
CDR3nt: TGTGCCAGCAGTCGCGACGGAGTAAACACTGAAGCTTTCTTT
CDR3aa: CASSRDGVNTEAFF

j_gene: TRBJ2-3
v_gene: TRBV28
d_gene: TRBD2
abundance: few
CDR3nt: TGTGCCAGCACTGCTCCGGGACTAGCTATAGATACGCAGTATTTT
CDR3aa: CASTAPGLAIDTQYF

j_gene: TRBJ2-5
v_gene: TRBV29-1
d_gene: TRBD1
abundance: few
CDR3nt: TGCAGCGTTTGGGGACAGGGGATGGAGACCCAGTACTTC
CDR3aa: CSVWGQGMETQYF

j_gene: TRBJ1-6
v_gene: TRBV7-8
d_gene: NA
abundance: many
CDR3nt: TGTGCCAGCAGCTTAGCTCCAAATTCACCCCTCCACTTT
CDR3aa: CASSLAPNSPLHF

j_gene: TRBJ1-2
v_gene: TRBV10-3
d_gene: TRBD1
abundance: NA
CDR3nt: TGTGCCATCAGTGCGGACAGGGGGACATTGGTCTATGGCTACACCTTC
CDR3aa: CAISADRGTLVYGYTF

j_gene: TRBJ2-2
v_gene: TRBV11-2
d_gene: TRBD1
abundance: NA
CDR3nt: TGTGCCAGCAGGACCGGGACAGAACTTACCGGGGAGCTGTTTTTT
CDR3aa: CASRTGTELTGELFF

j_gene: TRBJ1-2
v_gene: TRBV7-2
d_gene: NA
abundance: many
CDR3nt: TGTGCCAGCAGCTTAGGACAGCAACTAGCTAACTATGGCTACACCTTC
CDR3aa: CASSLGQQLANYGYTF